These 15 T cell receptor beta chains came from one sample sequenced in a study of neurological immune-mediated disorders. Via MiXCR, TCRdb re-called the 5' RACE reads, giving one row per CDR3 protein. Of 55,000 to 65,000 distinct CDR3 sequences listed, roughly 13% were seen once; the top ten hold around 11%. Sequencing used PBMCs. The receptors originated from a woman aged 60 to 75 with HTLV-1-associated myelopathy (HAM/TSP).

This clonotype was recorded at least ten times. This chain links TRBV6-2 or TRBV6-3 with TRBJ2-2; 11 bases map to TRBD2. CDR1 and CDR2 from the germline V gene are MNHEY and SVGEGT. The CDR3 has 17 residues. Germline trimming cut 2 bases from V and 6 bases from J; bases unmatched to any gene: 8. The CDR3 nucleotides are TGTGCCAGCAGTTACGGTACTAGCGGGAGTATTGCCGGGGAGCTGTTTTTT. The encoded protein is CASSYGTSGSIAGELFF.

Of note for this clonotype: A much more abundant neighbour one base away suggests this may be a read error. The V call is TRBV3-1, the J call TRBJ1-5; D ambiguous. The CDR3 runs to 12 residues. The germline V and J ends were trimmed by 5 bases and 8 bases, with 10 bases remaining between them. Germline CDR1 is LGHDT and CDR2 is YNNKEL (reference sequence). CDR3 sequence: CASSSWVEPQHF. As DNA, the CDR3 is TGTGCCAGCAGCTCCTGGGTGGAGCCCCAGCATTTT.

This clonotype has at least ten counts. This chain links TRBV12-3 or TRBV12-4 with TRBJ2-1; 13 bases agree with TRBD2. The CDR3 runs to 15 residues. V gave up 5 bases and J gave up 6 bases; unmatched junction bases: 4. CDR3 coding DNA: TGTGCCAGCAGTCAAACTAGCGGGAGGGCCAATGAGCAGTTCTTC. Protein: CASSQTSGRANEQFF.

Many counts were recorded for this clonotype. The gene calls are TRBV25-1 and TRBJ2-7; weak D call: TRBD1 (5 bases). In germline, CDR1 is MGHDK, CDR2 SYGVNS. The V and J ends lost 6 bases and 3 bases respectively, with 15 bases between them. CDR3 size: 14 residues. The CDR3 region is CASSSPSQGYEQYF. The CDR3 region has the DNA TGTGCCAGCAGCTCCCCCTCCCAGGGCTACGAGCAGTACTTC.

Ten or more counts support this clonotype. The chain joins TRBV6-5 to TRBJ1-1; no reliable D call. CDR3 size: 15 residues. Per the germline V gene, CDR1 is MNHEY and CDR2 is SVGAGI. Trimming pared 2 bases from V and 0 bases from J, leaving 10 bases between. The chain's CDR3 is CASSYSRRLNTEAFF. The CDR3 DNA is TGTGCCAGCAGTTACAGTAGGCGTTTGAACACTGAAGCTTTCTTT.

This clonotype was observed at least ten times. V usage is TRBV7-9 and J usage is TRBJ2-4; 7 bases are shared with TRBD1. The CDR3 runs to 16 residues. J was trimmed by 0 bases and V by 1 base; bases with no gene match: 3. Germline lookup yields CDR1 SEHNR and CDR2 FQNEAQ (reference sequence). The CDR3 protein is CASSLEGGLAKNIQYF. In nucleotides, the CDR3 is TGTGCCAGCAGCTTAGAAGGGGGCTTAGCCAAAAACATTCAGTACTTC.

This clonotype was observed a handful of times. CDR3 coding DNA: TGCGCCAGCACTAGACAGGGGGGGACTGAAGCTTTCTTT. Its translation is CASTRQGGTEAFF. The chain uses TRBV10-2 and TRBJ1-1; 9 bases map to TRBD1. CDR1 is WSHSY, CDR2 SAAADI, per germline. Trimming took 7 bases from V and 5 from J; bases not matched to a gene: 5. This CDR3 has 13 residues.

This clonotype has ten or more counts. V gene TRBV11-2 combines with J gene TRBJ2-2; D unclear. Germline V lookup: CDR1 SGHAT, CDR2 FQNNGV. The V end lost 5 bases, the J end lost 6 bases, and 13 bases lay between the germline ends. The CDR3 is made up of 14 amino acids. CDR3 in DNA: TGTGCCAGCAGCCCTCAGCAAGTGGCCGGGGAGCTGTTTTTT. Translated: CASSPQQVAGELFF.

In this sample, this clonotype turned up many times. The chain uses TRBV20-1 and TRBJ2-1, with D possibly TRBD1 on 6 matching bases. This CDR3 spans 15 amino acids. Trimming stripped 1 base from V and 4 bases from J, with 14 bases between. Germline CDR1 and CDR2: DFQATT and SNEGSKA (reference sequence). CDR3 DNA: TGCAGTGCTAGAGCTCTAAGGGACAAATACAATGAGCAGTTCTTC. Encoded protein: CSARALRDKYNEQFF.

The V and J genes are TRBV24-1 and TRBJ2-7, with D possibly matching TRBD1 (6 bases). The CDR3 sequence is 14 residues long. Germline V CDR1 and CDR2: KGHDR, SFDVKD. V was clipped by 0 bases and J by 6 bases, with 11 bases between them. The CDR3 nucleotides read TGTGCCACCAGTGATTTGCCGGACAGCGGCGAGCAGTACTTC. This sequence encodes CATSDLPDSGEQYF.

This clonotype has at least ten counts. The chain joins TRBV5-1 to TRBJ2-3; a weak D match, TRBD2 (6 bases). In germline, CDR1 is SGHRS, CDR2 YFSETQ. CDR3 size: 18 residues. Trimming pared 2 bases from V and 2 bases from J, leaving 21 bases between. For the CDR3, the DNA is TGCGCCAGCAGCTTAGGGGCCGGGAGCGGTTTCGACACAGATACGCAGTATTTT. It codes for CASSLGAGSGFDTDTQYF.

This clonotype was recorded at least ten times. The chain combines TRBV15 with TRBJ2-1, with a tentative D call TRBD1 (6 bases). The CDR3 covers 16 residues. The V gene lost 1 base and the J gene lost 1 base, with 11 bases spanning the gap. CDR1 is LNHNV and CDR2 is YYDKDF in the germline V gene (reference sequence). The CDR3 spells CATSRARQGSYNEQFF. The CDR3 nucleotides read TGTGCCACCAGCAGAGCGCGGCAGGGGTCCTACAATGAGCAGTTCTTC.

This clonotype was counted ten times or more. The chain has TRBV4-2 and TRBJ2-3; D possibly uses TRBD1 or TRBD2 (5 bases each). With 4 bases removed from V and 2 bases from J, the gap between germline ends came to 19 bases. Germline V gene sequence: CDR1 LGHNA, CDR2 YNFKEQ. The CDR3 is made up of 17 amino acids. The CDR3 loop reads CASSLRGAEAHTDTQYF. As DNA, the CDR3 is TGTGCCAGCAGCCTCCGTGGGGCGGAGGCCCACACAGATACGCAGTATTTT.

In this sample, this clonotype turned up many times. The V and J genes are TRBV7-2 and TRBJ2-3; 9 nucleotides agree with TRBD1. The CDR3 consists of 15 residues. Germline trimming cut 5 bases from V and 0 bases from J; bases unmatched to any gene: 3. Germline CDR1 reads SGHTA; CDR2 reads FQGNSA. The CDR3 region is CASSEGTGSTDTQYF. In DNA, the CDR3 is TGTGCCAGCAGCGAAGGGACAGGGAGCACAGATACGCAGTATTTT.

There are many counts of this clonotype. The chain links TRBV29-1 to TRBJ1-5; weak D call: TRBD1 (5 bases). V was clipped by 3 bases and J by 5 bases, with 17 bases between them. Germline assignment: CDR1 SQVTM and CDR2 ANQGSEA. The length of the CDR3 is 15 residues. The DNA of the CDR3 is TGCAGCGTTGATTTATGGGGACTAAATCATCAGCCCCAGCATTTT. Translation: CSVDLWGLNHQPQHF.